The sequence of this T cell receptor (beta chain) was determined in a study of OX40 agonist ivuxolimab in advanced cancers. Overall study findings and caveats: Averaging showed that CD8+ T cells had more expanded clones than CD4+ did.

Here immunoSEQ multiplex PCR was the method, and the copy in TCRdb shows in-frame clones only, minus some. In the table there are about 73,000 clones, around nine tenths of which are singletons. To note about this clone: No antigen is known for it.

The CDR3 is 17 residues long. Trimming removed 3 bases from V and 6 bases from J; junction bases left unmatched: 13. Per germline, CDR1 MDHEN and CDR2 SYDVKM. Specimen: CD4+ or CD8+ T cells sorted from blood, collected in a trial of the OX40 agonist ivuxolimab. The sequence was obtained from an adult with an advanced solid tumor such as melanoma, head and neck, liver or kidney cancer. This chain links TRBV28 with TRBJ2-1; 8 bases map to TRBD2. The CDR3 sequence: CASSLPPGTSNFNEQFF. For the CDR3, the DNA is TGTGCCAGCAGTTTGCCACCCGGGACTAGTAACTTCAATGAGCAGTTCTTC.